These 27 T cell receptor beta chains were all obtained from the same sample, sequenced in a study of blood T cell repertoires in COVID-19 (dated by TCRdb to 2020 to 2022). The library was generated by the immunoSEQ multiplex PCR assay. The table comes from immuneACCESS by way of TCRdb, which keeps in-frame sequences with V and J called. Part of the clones is missing from these tables; in studies checked, under half for an unresolved V gene and the rest for unknown reasons. The sample profile shows approximately 120,000 clones; 80% to 85% of them were found once. The top ten clones comprise approximately 3.9% of the sample. Sequencing input: peripheral blood. All receptors come from a woman between 50 and 59 years old with acute or convalescent COVID-19.

This clone was counted between two and nine times. The chain joins TRBV5-8 to TRBJ1-3, with a tentative D call TRBD1 (5 bases). Per the germline V gene, CDR1 is SGHTS and CDR2 is YDEGEE. Trimming took 6 bases from V and 0 from J, leaving 16 bases between them. The CDR3 contains 16 residues. CDR3 loop: CASTAQGYHSGNTIYF. The CDR3 bases are TGTGCCAGCACCGCCCAGGGATACCACTCTGGAAACACCATATATTTT.

The CDR3 loop reads CASSPTGGEAFF. DNA for the CDR3: TGTGCCAGCTCACCGACCGGGGGTGAAGCTTTCTTT. The J gene is TRBJ1-1, the V gene TRBV18; D possibly corresponds to TRBD1 (5 bases). The CDR3 runs to 12 residues. V was clipped by 3 bases and J by 7 bases, with 9 bases between them. In germline, CDR1 is KGHSH, CDR2 LQKENI.

The sample holds a few counts of this clone. The chain links TRBV7-8 to TRBJ2-7; TRBD2 is a possible D gene (5 bases). V was cut by 5 bases and J by 3 bases, with 8 bases left in between. The CDR3 loop spans 12 amino acids. Looked up from germline, CDR1 is SGHVS and CDR2 is FQNEAQ. As DNA, the CDR3 is TGTGCCAGCAGCCGGACTTTCTACGAGCAGTACTTC. This translates into CASSRTFYEQYF.

This chain joins TRBV4-2 and TRBJ2-2, with 7 bases that match TRBD2. The CDR3 has 17 residues. CDR1 and CDR2 (germline): LGHNA, YNFKEQ. The V segment lost 3 bases and the J segment 3 bases; nucleotides outside the gene matches: 10. DNA of the CDR3: TGTGCCAGCAGCCACCCGAGCGGGGTCCGGGACACCGGGGAGCTGTTTTTT. As protein: CASSHPSGVRDTGELFF.

This clone has just a few counts. The genes are TRBV6-4 and TRBJ2-2, with 10 bases fitting TRBD1. The germline V gene has CDR1 MRHNA and CDR2 SNTAGT. V dropped 5 bases and J dropped 4; count of bases not matched to a gene: 4. This CDR3 is built from 15 residues. CDR3 nucleotide sequence: TGTGCCAGCAGTTCGACAGGGGGCTTCACCGGGGAGCTGTTTTTT. It translates to CASSSTGGFTGELFF.

The J gene is TRBJ2-1, the V gene TRBV7-9; perhaps TRBD2 as D (6 bases). Germline V gives CDR1 SEHNR, CDR2 FQNEAQ (reference sequence). V lost 5 bases, J lost 4 bases, and 18 bases lay in between. The CDR3 is made up of 16 amino acids. CDR3 sequence: CASSPSGAGPYNEQFF. The DNA for the CDR3 is TGTGCCAGCAGCCCAAGTGGGGCGGGGCCTTACAATGAGCAGTTCTTC.

V gene TRBV14 combines with J gene TRBJ2-1; maybe TRBD2 (6 bases). This CDR3 spans 13 amino acids. The germline V and J ends were trimmed by 4 bases and 9 bases, with 13 bases remaining between them. Germline CDR1 and CDR2: SGHDN and FVKESK. The CDR3 sequence is CASSLSEGGEQFF. DNA of the CDR3: TGTGCCAGCAGCCTCTCGGAGGGTGGTGAGCAGTTCTTC.

This clone came up once. The chain is built from TRBV18 and TRBJ2-1; TRBD2 agrees at 7 bases. Unmatched junction bases numbered 8, after V lost 5 bases and J lost 7 bases. The CDR3 loop spans 14 amino acids. CDR1 is KGHSH and CDR2 is LQKENI in the germline V gene. CDR3 amino acids: CASSAASGENEQFF. The CDR3 region has the DNA TGTGCCAGCTCAGCCGCAAGCGGGGAAAATGAGCAGTTCTTC. Full variable domain (rest looked up from reference TRBV18 and TRBJ2-1): NAGVMQNPRHLVRRRGQEARLRCSPMKGHSHVYWYRQLPEEGLKFMVYLQKENIIDESGMPKERFSAEFPKEGPSILRIQQVVRGDSAAYFCASSAASGENEQFFGPGTRLTVL.

This chain joins TRBV28 and TRBJ2-3, with TRBD1 matching over 9 bases. With 7 bases clipped from V and 1 base from J, the junction kept 3 bases outside the gene matches. The CDR3 sequence is 14 residues long. Germline CDR1 and CDR2: MDHEN and SYDVKM. CDR3 in DNA: TGTGCCAGCACCGGGGACAGGGGCACAGATACGCAGTATTTT. Translating gives CASTGDRGTDTQYF.

The V and J genes are TRBV6-5 and TRBJ1-5; unclear D gene. V gave up 0 bases and J gave up 0 bases, with 6 bases separating them. CDR3 size: 15 residues. Germline CDR1 and CDR2: MNHEY and SVGAGI. This CDR3 reads CASSYSGLSNQPQHF. CDR3 DNA sequence: TGTGCCAGCAGTTACTCAGGACTTAGCAATCAGCCCCAGCATTTT.

The chain links TRBV14 to TRBJ1-1, with a possible D match to TRBD1 (5 bases). Between the trimmed V and J ends, which lost 5 bases and 1 base, there was a span of 11 bases. The germline V gene encodes CDR1 SGHDN and CDR2 FVKESK. The CDR3 runs to 14 residues. In nucleotides, the CDR3 is TGTGCCAGCAGCAGGCAGGGTCCGAACACTGAAGCTTTCTTT. Its protein product is CASSRQGPNTEAFF.

This chain connects TRBV7-9 to TRBJ2-1, with a weak D call TRBD2 (6 bases). V shed 4 bases and J shed 9 bases, with 7 bases lying between them. CDR1 SEHNR and CDR2 FQNEAQ come from the germline V gene (reference sequence). The CDR3 is made up of 11 amino acids. The CDR3 loop reads CASSSTSEQFF. The DNA for the CDR3 is TGTGCCAGCAGCTCGACTAGTGAGCAGTTCTTC.

The rearrangement links TRBV7-9 to TRBJ2-2; 11 bases match TRBD1. Germline V gives CDR1 SEHNR, CDR2 FQNEAQ (reference sequence). The CDR3 has 17 amino acids. The J segment lost 3 bases and the V segment lost 5 bases, leaving 8 bases of the junction unmatched. CDR3 sequence: CASSLSGTGGDTGELFF. The CDR3 bases are TGTGCCAGCAGCCTCTCCGGGACAGGGGGAGACACCGGGGAGCTGTTTTTT.

This clone was seen more than once but under ten times. This rearrangement joins TRBV27 to TRBJ1-2; D possibly corresponds to TRBD1 (5 bases). Trimming left V 5 bases short and J 4 bases short, with 11 bases between. Per the germline V gene, CDR1 is MNHEY and CDR2 is SMNVEV (reference sequence). The CDR3 sequence is 13 residues long. The CDR3 DNA reads as TGTGCCAGCAGTAAGGGGAACTTCTATGGCTACACCTTC. As protein: CASSKGNFYGYTF.

The chain is built from TRBV19 and TRBJ2-5, with TRBD1 as a possible D gene (6 bases). The CDR3 loop spans 14 amino acids. V was cut by 2 bases and J by 5 bases, with 12 bases left in between. The germline CDR1 and CDR2 sequences are LNHDA and SQIVND (reference sequence). CDR3 in amino acids: CASSIPQGWETQYF. The CDR3 nucleotides read TGTGCCAGTAGTATACCACAGGGATGGGAGACCCAGTACTTC.

The chain joins TRBV28 to TRBJ1-5; D gene unclear. The CDR3 has 12 residues. Trimming left V 10 bases short and J 0 bases short, with 7 bases between. The germline V gene has CDR1 MDHEN and CDR2 SYDVKM. Written as DNA, the CDR3 is TGTGCCACCGAGAATAGCAATCAGCCCCAGCATTTT. Protein product: CATENSNQPQHF.

V usage is TRBV19 and J usage is TRBJ1-5, with D possibly matching TRBD1 (5 bases). V gave up 1 base and J gave up 1 base, with 11 bases separating them. The CDR3 is 16 amino acids. CDR1 and CDR2 (germline): LNHDA, SQIVND (reference sequence). The CDR3 bases are TGTGCCAGTAGTATAGGTAGGGGTTCGAGCAATCAGCCCCAGCATTTT. Protein sequence: CASSIGRGSSNQPQHF.

This clone was counted a single time. The chain recombines TRBV5-1 with TRBJ1-2, with D tentatively TRBD1 (5 bases). This CDR3 comprises 14 residues. Trimming removed 0 bases from V and 2 bases from J, with 8 bases in between. Germline V gives CDR1 SGHRS, CDR2 YFSETQ. The CDR3 is CASSLGGENYGYTF. The CDR3 nucleotides are TGCGCCAGCAGCTTGGGGGGCGAAAACTATGGCTACACCTTC.

J is TRBJ2-5 and V is TRBV27; D is perhaps TRBD2 (5 bases). CDR3 size: 14 residues. CDR1 and CDR2 (germline): MNHEY, SMNVEV (reference sequence). Trimming left V 5 bases short and J 5 bases short, with 15 bases between. The CDR3 protein is CASSPYTRGETQYF. The CDR3 nucleotides read TGTGCCAGCAGTCCATACACTAGAGGGGAGACCCAGTACTTC.

This sequence joins TRBV5-1 and TRBJ2-1, with D perhaps matching TRBD1 (6 bases). Trimming stripped 1 base from V and 0 bases from J, with 8 bases between. This CDR3 has 15 residues. Per germline, CDR1 SGHRS and CDR2 YFSETQ. CDR3 sequence (DNA): TGCGCCAGCAGCTTGACGGACAGCTCCTACAATGAGCAGTTCTTC. Its protein product is CASSLTDSSYNEQFF.

This clone was seen a handful of times. The V gene is TRBV5-1, the J gene TRBJ1-1; no reliable D call. The CDR3 contains 13 residues. V gave up 0 bases and J gave up 1 base, with 4 bases separating them. Germline loops: CDR1 SGHRS, CDR2 YFSETQ. CDR3 DNA sequence: TGCGCCAGCAGCTTGGCCGGGAACACTGAAGCTTTCTTT. Protein sequence: CASSLAGNTEAFF.

The chain carries TRBV9 and TRBJ2-7; TRBD1 might be the D (7 bases). This CDR3 is 15 amino acids long. V was trimmed by 0 bases and J by 2 bases, leaving 12 bases between them. CDR1 and CDR2 (germline): SGDLS, YYNGEE. This chain's CDR3 is CASSVGQGGTYEQYF. In nucleotides, the CDR3 is TGTGCCAGCAGCGTAGGGCAGGGGGGAACCTACGAGCAGTACTTC.

The rearrangement joins TRBV9 to TRBJ1-1; D uncertain. Germline V gives CDR1 SGDLS, CDR2 YYNGEE. V was trimmed by 0 bases and J by 5 bases, leaving 8 bases between them. The CDR3 extends over 13 amino acids. For the CDR3, the DNA is TGTGCCAGCAGCGTAGGGTTTCAGACTGAAGCTTTCTTT. The encoded protein is CASSVGFQTEAFF.

This clone was seen only a few times. The chain employs TRBV9 and TRBJ1-5; no clear D. Germline V gene data show CDR1 as SGDLS and CDR2 as YYNGEE. CDR3 length equals 13 residues. Trimming cost V 0 bases and J 4 bases, with 5 bases left between them. The DNA of the CDR3 is TGTGCCAGCAGCGTAGACGGGAATCAGCCCCAGCATTTT. Its translation is CASSVDGNQPQHF.

This chain uses TRBV13 with TRBJ2-7; 9 bases map to TRBD1. The V segment lost 4 bases and the J segment 3 bases; nucleotides outside the gene matches: 7. There are 15 residues in the CDR3. In germline, CDR1 is PRHDT, CDR2 FYEKMQ (reference sequence). CDR3 sequence reads: CASSSRGTGIYEQYF. The DNA for the CDR3 is TGTGCCAGCAGCTCCCGGGGGACAGGGATCTACGAGCAGTACTTC.

The chain is built from TRBV5-1 and TRBJ1-1; D may be TRBD1 (6 bases). This CDR3 is 13 amino acids long. The germline V and J ends were trimmed by 4 bases and 1 base, with 8 bases remaining between them. Germline CDR1 is SGHRS and CDR2 is YFSETQ. The CDR3 coding sequence is TGCGCCAGCAGCCCGGGACAGAACACTGAAGCTTTCTTT. Its protein product is CASSPGQNTEAFF.

The chain uses TRBV27 and TRBJ2-3; 9 nucleotides match TRBD2. The CDR3 extends over 17 amino acids. J lost 0 bases, V lost 2 bases, and 6 bases had no gene match. CDR1 is MNHEY and CDR2 is SMNVEV in the germline V gene (reference sequence). CDR3 region: CASSLLGLATSTDTQYF. The CDR3 DNA reads TGTGCCAGCAGTTTACTAGGACTAGCGACTAGCACAGATACGCAGTATTTT.